The clone carrying this T cell receptor beta chain was observed a few times. The antigen is not known. Cultured CD4+ T cell DNA underwent sequencing with the Oncomine TCR Beta short-read assay. Each CDR3 protein is one row after TCRdb ran MiXCR on the PCR reads. The table records about 23,000 distinct CDR3 sequences, 44% of them present only once. Treatment indicated: roughly ten-day PBMC culture with coronavirus spike peptide pools or control peptides (ViraFEST assay). Expanded clonotypes were found by TCR sequencing after peptide-pool stimulation (ViraFEST). Vaccinated healthy people had never been infected with SARS-CoV-2 before, which was shown by negative nucleocapsid antibodies before and after vaccination. The germline gives CDR1 SGHDN, CDR2 FVKESK. Trimming took 4 bases from V and 7 from J, leaving 14 bases between them. This CDR3 region has 13 residues. The data were obtained in a study of vaccination and CD4 T cells after COVID-19.

The study, taken as a whole, reports: Going from about 22 to 38, median SARS-CoV-2-reactive clonotypes did not rise significantly. Early timepoints after natural infection were not analyzed in these convalescent patients.

This material consisted of CD4+ T cells from blood, cultured in vitro, taken before SARS-CoV-2 vaccination. The V and J genes are TRBV14 and TRBJ2-7, with D perhaps matching TRBD2 (5 bases). This clonotype originated in a human donor who received a COVID-19 vaccine. This chain's CDR3 is CASSPQPSGEQYF. The CDR3 DNA reads as TGTGCCAGCAGCCCACAGCCATCGGGGGAGCAGTACTTC.